The next 4 T cell receptor beta chains were all read from a single sample in a study of T cells in Graves' hyperthyroidism and ophthalmopathy. Amplified TCR beta CDR3 regions derived from RNA transcripts. HTBI primers drove first-round RT-PCR of the TCR CDR3. TCRdb re-called the multiplex PCR reads with MiXCR, one entry per CDR3 protein. The sample lists hundreds of thousands of distinct CDR3 sequences, over 35% occurring once. Sequenced input: blood. Receptors originate from a man aged 18-30 years with Graves' hyperthyroidism.

The chain combines TRBV29-1 with TRBJ1-2; unclear D gene. The length of the CDR3 is 11 residues. Germline values: CDR1 SQVTM, CDR2 ANQGSEA. The CDR3 reads CSIVLGGGYTF. The CDR3, as DNA: TGCAGTATCGTCCTGGGAGGGGGCTACACCTTC.

About this clonotype: The germline gene is not matched at one end of the junction; a read error may be the cause. The chain employs TRBV4-3 and TRBJ2-5; the D gene is possibly TRBD2 (5 bases). Germline CDR1 LGHNA, CDR2 YSLEER. This CDR3 region has 15 residues. DNA of the CDR3: TGCGCCAGCAGCTTTTTAACGGGATGGCAAGAGGCCCAGTACTTC. This translates into CASSFLTGWQEAQYF.

The chain has TRBV19 and TRBJ1-6; 8 nucleotides align to TRBD1. Germline V gives CDR1 LNHDA, CDR2 SQIVND (reference sequence). CDR3 length: 17 residues. The V and J ends lost 5 bases and 13 bases, in that order; junction bases with no gene match: 19. CDR3 loop: CASSPLDRGAVGQPLHF. Here the CDR3 DNA reads TGTGCCAGTAGTCCACTTGACAGGGGAGCAGTGGGGCAGCCCCTCCACTTT.

This clonotype appeared many times. The CDR3 here is CASTGDRGSYEQYF. The CDR3 region has the DNA TGTGCCAGCACTGGGGACAGGGGCTCCTACGAGCAGTACTTC. V and J are TRBV2 and TRBJ2-7, with TRBD1 matching over 10 bases. There are 14 residues in the CDR3. The V and J ends lost 7 bases and 0 bases, in that order; junction bases with no gene match: 3. Germline CDR1 reads SNHLY; CDR2 reads FYNNEI.